The source of this T cell receptor beta chain is a study of blood T cells in healthy people across ages. Study overall: The capture of about one barcoded beta molecule per two T cells was achieved by template switching.

V lost 4 bases to trimming and J lost 11 bases; unmatched junction nucleotides: 11. Germline-derived CDR1 and CDR2 are SQVTM and ANQGSEA. This CDR3 spans 13 amino acids. The authors ran a second PCR of about 6 to 11 cycles using a sample-barcoded 5' primer and a J-beta primer mix. A minimum of 2.5 million CDR3-containing paired-end reads was obtained for each sample. TCRdb re-called the 5' RACE reads with MiXCR, one entry per CDR3 protein. The sample lists about 670,000 distinct CDR3 sequences, more than 45% seen once, with 13% in the top ten. This clonotype was seen a few times. A much bigger clone sits one base away, suggesting this may be a read error.

The source is a woman older than 75 in good health. Sequencing input: blood. This chain joins TRBV29-1 and TRBJ2-5, with 9 bases that match TRBD1. Written as DNA, the CDR3 is TGCAGCGTTGCGGGACAGGGCTTCAATGAGCAGTACTTC. This translates into CSVAGQGFNEQYF.